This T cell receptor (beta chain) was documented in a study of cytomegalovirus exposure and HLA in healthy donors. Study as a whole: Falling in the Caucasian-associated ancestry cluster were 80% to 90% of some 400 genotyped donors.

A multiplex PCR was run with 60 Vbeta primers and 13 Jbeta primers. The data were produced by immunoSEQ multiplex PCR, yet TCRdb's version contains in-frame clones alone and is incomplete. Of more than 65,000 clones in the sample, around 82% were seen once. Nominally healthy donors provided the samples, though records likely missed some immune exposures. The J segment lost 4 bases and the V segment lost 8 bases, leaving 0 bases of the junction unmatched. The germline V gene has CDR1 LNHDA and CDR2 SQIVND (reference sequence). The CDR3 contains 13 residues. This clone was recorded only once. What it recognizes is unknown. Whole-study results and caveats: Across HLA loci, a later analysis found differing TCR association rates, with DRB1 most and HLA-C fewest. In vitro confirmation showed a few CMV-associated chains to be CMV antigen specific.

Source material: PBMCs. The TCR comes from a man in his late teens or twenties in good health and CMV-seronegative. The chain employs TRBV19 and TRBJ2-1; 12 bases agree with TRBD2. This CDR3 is CASLAGGYNEQFF. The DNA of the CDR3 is TGTGCCAGTCTAGCGGGAGGGTACAATGAGCAGTTCTTC.